This record concerns one T cell receptor beta chain sequence. The target antigen is unknown. Sequenced by immunoSEQ multiplex PCR; TCRdb stores in-frame clones only, minus some. Here the sample spans 100,000 to 150,000 clones, around 87% being singletons. CDR3 length equals 13 residues. V lost 4 bases and J lost 1, with 7 bases in between. The germline gives CDR1 MGHDK, CDR2 SYGVNS. This specimen comes from a study of T cell responses to AZD1222 COVID-19 vaccine. Overall study results and limits: Spike-specific TCR breadth rose after two AZD1222 doses, and depth rose as well. Baseline seropositivity occurred in only a handful of AZD1222 recipients.

The V call is TRBV25-1, the J call TRBJ2-5; D is unresolved. The source material was peripheral blood, sampled on day 0 of AZD1222 vaccination. The sequence came from an adult in good health. CDR3 coding DNA: TGTGCCAGCAGTGGGTCCGGCCAAGAGACCCAGTACTTC. Amino acids: CASSGSGQETQYF.